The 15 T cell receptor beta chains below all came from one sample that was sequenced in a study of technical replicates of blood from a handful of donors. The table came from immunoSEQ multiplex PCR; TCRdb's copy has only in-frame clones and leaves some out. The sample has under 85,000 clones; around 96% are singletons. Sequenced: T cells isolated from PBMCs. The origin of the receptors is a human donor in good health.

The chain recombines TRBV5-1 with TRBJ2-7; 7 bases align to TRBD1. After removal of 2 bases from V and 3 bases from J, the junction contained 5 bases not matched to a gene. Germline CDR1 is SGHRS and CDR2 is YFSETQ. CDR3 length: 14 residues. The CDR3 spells CASSFTGQYYEQYF. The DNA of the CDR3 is TGCGCCAGCAGCTTCACGGGACAGTACTACGAGCAGTACTTC.

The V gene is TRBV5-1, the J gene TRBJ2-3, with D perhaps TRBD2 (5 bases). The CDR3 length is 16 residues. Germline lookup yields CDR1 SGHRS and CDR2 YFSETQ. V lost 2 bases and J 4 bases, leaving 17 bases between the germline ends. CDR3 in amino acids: CASSFFSREIADTQYF. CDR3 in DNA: TGCGCCAGCAGCTTTTTCTCTAGGGAGATAGCAGATACGCAGTATTTT.

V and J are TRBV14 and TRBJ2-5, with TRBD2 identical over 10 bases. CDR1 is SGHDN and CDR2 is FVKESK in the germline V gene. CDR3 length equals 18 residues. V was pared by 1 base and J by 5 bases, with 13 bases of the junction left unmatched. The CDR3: CASSQVKAGGPFVETQYF. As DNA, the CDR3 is TGTGCCAGCAGCCAAGTAAAAGCGGGAGGGCCTTTTGTTGAGACCCAGTACTTC. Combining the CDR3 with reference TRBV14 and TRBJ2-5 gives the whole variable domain EAGVTQFPSHSVIEKGQTVTLRCDPISGHDNLYWYRRVMGKEIKFLLHFVKESKQDESGMPNNRFLAERTGGTYSTLKVQPAELEDSGVYFCASSQVKAGGPFVETQYFGPGTRLLVL.

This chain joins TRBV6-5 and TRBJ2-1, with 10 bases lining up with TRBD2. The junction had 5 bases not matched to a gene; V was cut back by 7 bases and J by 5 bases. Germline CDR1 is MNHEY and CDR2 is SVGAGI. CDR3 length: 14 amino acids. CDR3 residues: CASMDGLADNEQFF. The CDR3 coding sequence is TGTGCCAGCATGGACGGACTAGCGGACAATGAGCAGTTCTTC.

In nucleotides, the CDR3 is TGTGCCAGCTCACCGGGACAGGAAGGCGAAAAACTGTTTTTT. It codes for CASSPGQEGEKLFF. This chain joins TRBV18 and TRBJ1-4; 8 nucleotides agree with TRBD1. With 3 bases clipped from V and 8 bases from J, the junction kept 5 bases outside the gene matches. CDR1 KGHSH and CDR2 LQKENI come from the germline V gene. The CDR3 runs to 14 residues. The full variable domain, rest sourced from reference TRBV18 and TRBJ1-4, is NAGVMQNPRHLVRRRGQEARLRCSPMKGHSHVYWYRQLPEEGLKFMVYLQKENIIDESGMPKERFSAEFPKEGPSILRIQQVVRGDSAAYFCASSPGQEGEKLFFGSGTQLSVL.

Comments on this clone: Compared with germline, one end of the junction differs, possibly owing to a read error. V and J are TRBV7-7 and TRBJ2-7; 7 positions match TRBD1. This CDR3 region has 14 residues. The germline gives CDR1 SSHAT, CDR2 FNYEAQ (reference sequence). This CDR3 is CASSLRQGLGEQYF. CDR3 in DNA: TGTGCTAGCAGCTTGAGACAGGGTTTGGGCGAGCAGTACTTC.

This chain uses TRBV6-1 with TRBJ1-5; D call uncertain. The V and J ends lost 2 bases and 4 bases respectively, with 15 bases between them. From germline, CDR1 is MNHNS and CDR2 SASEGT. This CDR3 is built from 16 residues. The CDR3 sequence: CASSEFRGLSNQPQHF. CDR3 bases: TGTGCCAGCAGTGAATTTCGGGGTTTAAGTAATCAGCCCCAGCATTTT.

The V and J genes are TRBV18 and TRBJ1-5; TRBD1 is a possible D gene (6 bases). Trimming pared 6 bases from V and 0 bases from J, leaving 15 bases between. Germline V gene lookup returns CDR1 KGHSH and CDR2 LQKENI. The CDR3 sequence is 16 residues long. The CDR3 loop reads CASSLQGVISNQPQHF. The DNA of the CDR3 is TGTGCCAGCTCCCTACAGGGTGTAATTAGCAATCAGCCCCAGCATTTT.

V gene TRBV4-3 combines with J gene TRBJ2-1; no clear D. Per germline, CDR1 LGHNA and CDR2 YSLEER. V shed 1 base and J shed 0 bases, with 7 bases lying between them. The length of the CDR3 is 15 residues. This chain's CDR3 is CASSQAVFSYNEQFF. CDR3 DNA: TGCGCCAGCAGCCAAGCGGTCTTCTCCTACAATGAGCAGTTCTTC.

The CDR3 region is CASSPQGDEQFF. CDR3 nucleotides: TGTGCCAGCAGTCCCCAGGGCGATGAGCAGTTCTTC. The V call is TRBV28, the J call TRBJ2-1, with D perhaps TRBD1 (5 bases). Trimming stripped 5 bases from V and 8 bases from J, with 10 bases between. This CDR3 contains 12 residues. The germline V gene encodes CDR1 MDHEN and CDR2 SYDVKM.

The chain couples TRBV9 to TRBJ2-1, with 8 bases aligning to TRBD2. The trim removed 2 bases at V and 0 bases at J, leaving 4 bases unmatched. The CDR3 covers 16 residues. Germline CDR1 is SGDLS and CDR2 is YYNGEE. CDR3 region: CASSVSAGASYNEQFF. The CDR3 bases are TGTGCCAGCAGCGTTTCAGCGGGGGCCTCCTACAATGAGCAGTTCTTC.

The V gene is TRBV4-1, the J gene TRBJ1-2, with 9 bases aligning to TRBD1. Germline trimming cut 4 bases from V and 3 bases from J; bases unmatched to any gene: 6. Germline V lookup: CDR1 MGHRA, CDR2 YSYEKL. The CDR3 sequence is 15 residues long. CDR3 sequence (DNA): TGCGCCAGCAGCCTCACAGGGGGCGCTCACTATGGCTACACCTTC. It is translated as CASSLTGGAHYGYTF.

CDR3 DNA sequence: TGTGCCAGCAGTTCTAGCGGGAGGGCCGGGGAGACCCAGTACTTC. Residues: CASSSSGRAGETQYF. The chain recombines TRBV7-2 with TRBJ2-5; 12 nucleotides align to TRBD2. From germline, CDR1 is SGHTA and CDR2 FQGNSA. After removal of 6 bases from V and 5 bases from J, the junction contained 7 bases not matched to a gene. The CDR3 has 15 amino acids.

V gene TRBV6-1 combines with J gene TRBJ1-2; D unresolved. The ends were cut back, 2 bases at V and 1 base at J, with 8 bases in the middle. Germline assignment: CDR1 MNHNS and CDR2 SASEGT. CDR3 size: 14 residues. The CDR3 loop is CASSESGNNYGYTF. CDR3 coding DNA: TGTGCCAGCAGTGAATCCGGTAATAACTATGGCTACACCTTC.

The DNA of the CDR3 is TGTGCCAGCAGCGTTAGCGGGAGTAGAAACGAGCAGTACTTC. It encodes CASSVSGSRNEQYF. The chain couples TRBV9 to TRBJ2-7; 9 nucleotides match TRBD2. V lost 2 bases and J lost 5; bases outside the gene matches: 5. This CDR3 comprises 14 residues. The V gene's germline CDR1 is SGDLS and CDR2 YYNGEE.